Included here is one T cell receptor (beta chain) sequence, with context. The antigen is undetermined. Controls had myeloablative marrow grafts with methotrexate and calcineurin inhibitor, sampled at 1 year. V was shortened by 5 bases and J by 0 bases, with 8 bases between the two germline ends. This CDR3 has 14 residues. In germline, CDR1 is SGHTA, CDR2 FQGNSA. The record originates from a study of T cells after posttransplantation cyclophosphamide. Data came from immunoSEQ multiplex PCR; TCRdb stores just in-frame clones and leaves some out. The sample consists of about 21,000 clones, 85% to 90% of them appearing once. General study findings and limits: Later blood repertoires were often dominated by clones from the donor CD8+ memory compartment. TRB clonality was highly associated with recipient CMV seropositivity and reactivation. Blood and skin or GI T cell repertoires showed limited TRB overlap.

The chain joins TRBV7-2 to TRBJ1-3; possible D gene TRBD1, 5 bases. The source material was PBMCs, sampled just over 350 days after allogeneic stem cell transplant with calcineurin inhibitor and methotrexate. The clonotype originates from a female patient in her 30s who received an allogeneic stem cell transplant from an unrelated donor, was CMV-positive, and had acute and chronic GVHD. Some T cells may have originated in the graft donor. The CDR3 nucleotides are TGTGCCAGCAGCCCCCAGGGCTCTGGAAACACCATATATTTT. Residues: CASSPQGSGNTIYF. The full variable domain, with the rest looked up from reference TRBV7-2 and TRBJ1-3, is GAGVSQSPSNKVTEKGKDVELRCDPISGHTALYWYRQSLGQGLEFLIYFQGNSAPDKSGLPSDRFSAERTGGSVSTLTIQRTQQEDSAVYLCASSPQGSGNTIYFGEGSWLTVV.